This T cell receptor beta chain was identified during a study of blood T cells in healthy people across ages. Study-wide points: Age brought a roughly linear fall in TCR beta diversity measured per million T cells. TCR beta diversity was tightly associated with the proportion of naive T cells.

This clonotype was observed a few times. What it binds is unknown. Using a J-beta primer mix together with a sample-barcoded 5' primer, a second PCR was run for about 7 to 12 cycles. TCRdb re-called the 5' RACE reads with MiXCR, one entry per CDR3 protein. The table shows about 540,000 distinct CDR3 sequences, with less than 25% occurring only once. Losses at the gene ends were 0 bases for V and 5 bases for J; bases not matched to a gene: 6. The CDR3 spans 16 residues. Looked up from germline, CDR1 is LGHDT and CDR2 is YNNKEL (reference sequence). The sample was also linked to a second study, of T cells of mothers and their children.

This chain connects TRBV3-1 to TRBJ2-5; 10 nucleotides agree with TRBD2. Sequenced: blood. The TCR comes from a boy between 10 and 17 years old in good health. CDR3 nucleotides: TGTGCCAGCAGCCAAGATTCGGCTAGCGGGAGTGAGACCCAGTACTTC. This codes for CASSQDSASGSETQYF.